This TCR beta chain was found in a study of blood T cell repertoires in COVID-19. Study processing details: For nucleated cells, counts were estimated from reference gene primer amplification. Sequencing used immunoSEQ multiplex PCR; TCRdb keeps in-frame clones, though not all of them. V and J calls and clone size are as listed in that table; D and trimming were resolved from the DNA. The repertoire holds roughly 300,000 clones, 85% to 90% seen once, with roughly a tenth in the top ten. Resolution of symptoms, clearance, or two negative PCRs was present in recovered Cohort 3 donors. Per germline, CDR1 MGHRA and CDR2 YSYEKL. CDR3 length equals 16 residues. V gave up 3 bases and J gave up 5 bases; unmatched junction bases: 4.

This receptor was obtained from a woman between 18 and 30 years old who had recovered from COVID-19. The specimen sequenced was PBMCs or T cells enriched from blood (not recorded which). V is TRBV4-1 and J is TRBJ2-2, with 12 bases fitting TRBD2. The CDR3 loop is CASSHFGTSGTGELFF. DNA for the CDR3: TGCGCCAGCAGCCATTTCGGGACTAGCGGGACCGGGGAGCTGTTTTTT.